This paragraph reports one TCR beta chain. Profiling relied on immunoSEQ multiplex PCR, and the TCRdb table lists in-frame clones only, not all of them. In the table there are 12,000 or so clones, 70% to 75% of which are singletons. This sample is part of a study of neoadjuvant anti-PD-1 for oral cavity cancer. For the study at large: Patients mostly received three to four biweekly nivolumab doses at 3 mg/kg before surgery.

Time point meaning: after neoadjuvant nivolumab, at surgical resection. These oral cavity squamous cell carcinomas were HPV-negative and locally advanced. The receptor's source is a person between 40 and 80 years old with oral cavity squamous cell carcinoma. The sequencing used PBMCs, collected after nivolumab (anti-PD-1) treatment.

The CDR3 is CAISDMDEQFF. In nucleotides, the CDR3 is TGTGCCATCAGTGATATGGATGAGCAGTTCTTC. J is TRBJ2-1 and V is TRBV10-3; no clear D gene. V was shortened by 3 bases and J by 8 bases, with 5 bases between the two germline ends. The CDR3 spans 11 residues. Germline CDR1 and CDR2: ENHRY and SYGVKD.